The 8 T cell receptor beta chains reported below all come from one sample, sequenced in a study of shared T cell receptors in the human thymus. Profiled with immunoSEQ multiplex PCR; TCRdb holds only in-frame clones, not every one. Among some 700,000 clones listed, 80% to 90% were seen once. These same records also appear under a second study, on human thymus T cells.

The sample taken for sequencing was thymocytes. The receptors stem from a girl under three years old with a congenital heart defect.

V and J are TRBV13 and TRBJ2-2, with D perhaps TRBD2 (6 bases). Germline CDR1 and CDR2: PRHDT and FYEKMQ (reference sequence). The CDR3 is 16 residues long. V lost 3 bases, J lost 6 bases, and 17 bases lay in between. The CDR3 reads CASSFRTTLSPGELFF. The CDR3, as DNA: TGTGCCAGCAGCTTCAGGACTACATTATCACCCGGGGAGCTGTTTTTT.

This chain uses TRBV6-5 with TRBJ2-1; TRBD2 is a possible D gene (5 bases). V dropped 5 bases and J dropped 6 bases, with 11 bases sitting between them. Per the germline V gene, CDR1 is MNHEY and CDR2 is SVGAGI. This CDR3 is built from 13 residues. The CDR3 DNA reads TGTGCCAGCAGTCGACTATTATCCAATGAGCAGTTCTTC. The encoded protein is CASSRLLSNEQFF.

V usage is TRBV19 and J usage is TRBJ2-3; TRBD2 matches at 8 bases. Trimming at V came to 4 bases and at J to 6 bases, leaving 18 bases not matched to a gene. The CDR3 has 18 amino acids. CDR1 and CDR2 from the germline V gene are LNHDA and SQIVND (reference sequence). The CDR3 is CASSTLGLSGGGTDTQYF. The CDR3 nucleotides read TGTGCCAGTAGTACCCTGGGGTTGTCGGGAGGGGGGACGGATACGCAGTATTTT.

This sequence joins TRBV4-3 and TRBJ2-7; a possible D gene is TRBD1 (6 bases). CDR1 is LGHNA and CDR2 is YSLEER in the germline V gene. The V gene lost 2 bases and the J gene lost 3 bases, with 14 bases spanning the gap. The CDR3 loop spans 15 amino acids. The DNA of the CDR3 is TGCGCCAGCAGCCAACAACGGCAACAGGGCTACGAGCAGTACTTC. Residues: CASSQQRQQGYEQYF.

This chain connects TRBV19 to TRBJ1-5; 7 bases align to TRBD1. V lost 4 bases and J lost 0; bases outside the gene matches: 9. CDR1 LNHDA and CDR2 SQIVND come from the germline V gene (reference sequence). There are 17 residues in the CDR3. This CDR3 is CASSTDRVPISNQPQHF. The CDR3 bases are TGTGCCAGTAGTACCGACAGGGTACCAATTAGCAATCAGCCCCAGCATTTT.

The rearrangement links TRBV5-1 to TRBJ1-2; TRBD1 agrees at 7 bases. V lost 0 bases and J lost 0; bases outside the gene matches: 8. The CDR3 runs to 17 residues. CDR1 and CDR2 from the germline V gene are SGHRS and YFSETQ. CDR3 protein: CASSLETPGTANYGYTF. CDR3 DNA: TGCGCCAGCAGCTTGGAGACCCCCGGGACAGCTAACTATGGCTACACCTTC.

Only a few counts were recorded for this clone. The chain links TRBV29-1 to TRBJ2-2, with no clear D. The CDR3 extends over 11 amino acids. Per germline, CDR1 SQVTM and CDR2 ANQGSEA. Trimming took 7 bases from V and 6 from J, leaving 9 bases between them. CDR3 sequence: CSEDTAGELFF. For the CDR3, the DNA is TGCAGCGAAGACACTGCCGGGGAGCTGTTTTTT.

The rearrangement uses TRBV5-5 and TRBJ1-2, with 9 bases lining up with TRBD1. V was clipped by 4 bases and J by 1 base; unmatched bases: 17. CDR3 size: 19 residues. Germline CDR1 SGHKS, CDR2 YYEKEE (reference sequence). The CDR3: CASSPSLGTGTLNNYGYTF. Here the CDR3 DNA reads TGTGCCAGCAGCCCTAGCTTAGGGACAGGGACGCTGAATAACTATGGCTACACCTTC.